This TCR beta chain stems from a study of blood T cell repertoires in COVID-19. Study-wide context: Spain, Italy and the United States supplied samples that represented acute and convalescent COVID-19.

This CDR3 is 15 amino acids long. With 0 bases removed from V and 0 bases from J, the gap between germline ends came to 9 bases. Germline V gives CDR1 SGHRS, CDR2 YFSETQ. Assay used: immunoSEQ multiplex PCR; TCRdb lists only in-frame clones, some missing. The profile shows approximately 400,000 clones, approximately 90% of them singletons. The rearrangement uses TRBV5-1 and TRBJ1-2, with a weak D call TRBD1 (5 bases). Sequencing input: peripheral blood. The receptor was isolated from a woman aged 50 to 60 with COVID-19, enrolled during active disease. In nucleotides, the CDR3 is TGCGCCAGCAGCTTGGCCCCAGGGTCTAACTATGGCTACACCTTC. This translates into CASSLAPGSNYGYTF.